The 7 T cell receptor beta chains below all came from one sample that was sequenced in a study of graft-versus-host responses after intestinal transplantation. Only in-frame clones appear in the TCRdb table, and some are missing; sequencing was by immunoSEQ multiplex PCR. In the table there are 10,000 to 15,000 clones, 30% of which are singletons. Responder cells labeled with CFSE (roughly 200,000) were co-plated with irradiated stimulator cells labeled with violet dye (roughly 200,000). Sequences were derived from alloreactive CD8+ T cells from a mixed lymphocyte reaction culture, sampled before intestinal transplant. Subset described: CFSE-low proliferating T cells sorted from roughly six-day pre-transplant mixed lymphocyte reaction (GvH or HvG direction). These receptors came from a human patient who received an intestinal transplant.

DNA of the CDR3: TGTGCCAGCAGTACCAGTGCTTCAGATACGCAGTATTTT. Its translation: CASSTSASDTQYF. The chain joins TRBV6-6 to TRBJ2-3; D not resolved. The CDR3 contains 13 residues. The V gene lost 5 bases and the J gene lost 4 bases, with 10 bases spanning the gap. The germline gives CDR1 MNHNY, CDR2 SVGAGI (reference sequence).

The chain employs TRBV19 and TRBJ2-7; 12 bases are shared with TRBD2. Trimming cost V 1 base and J 3 bases; bases outside gene matches: 1. Germline CDR1 is LNHDA and CDR2 is SQIVND (reference sequence). The CDR3 length is 15 residues. In DNA form, the CDR3 reads TGTGCCAGTAGTATAGGACTAGCGGGAGTCTACGAGCAGTACTTC. It encodes CASSIGLAGVYEQYF.

V is TRBV4-1 and J is TRBJ2-7; D uncertain. The germline V gene encodes CDR1 MGHRA and CDR2 YSYEKL. The CDR3 spans 16 residues. The V end was cut by 4 bases, the J end by 2 bases, with 18 bases between. CDR3 loop: CASSRQFFRPTYEQYF. For the CDR3, the DNA is TGCGCCAGCAGCCGACAATTTTTCAGGCCTACCTACGAGCAGTACTTC.

This clone was seen a few times. This sequence joins TRBV6-5 and TRBJ1-6; no reliable D call. Looked up from germline, CDR1 is MNHEY and CDR2 is SVGAGI. V shed 7 bases and J shed 6 bases, with 13 bases lying between them. CDR3 length: 14 residues. The CDR3 sequence is CASTNLRLNSPLHF. The DNA for the CDR3 is TGTGCCAGCACCAACCTCCGGCTTAATTCACCCCTCCACTTT.

The chain couples TRBV7-8 to TRBJ2-1; possibly TRBD2 for D (5 bases). Germline V gene sequence: CDR1 SGHVS, CDR2 FQNEAQ. CDR3 length equals 15 residues. V gave up 1 base and J gave up 1 base, with 8 bases separating them. The CDR3 sequence is CASSLVAGSYNEQFF. CDR3 sequence (DNA): TGTGCCAGCAGCTTAGTGGCGGGTTCCTACAATGAGCAGTTCTTC.

By sample share, this clone is medium-sized. The chain couples TRBV19 to TRBJ2-1, with a weak D call TRBD1 (6 bases). The CDR3 is 13 residues long. V gave up 10 bases and J gave up 4 bases, with 14 bases separating them. Germline values: CDR1 LNHDA, CDR2 SQIVND (reference sequence). CDR3 region: CANRDTFYNEQFF. The CDR3 coding sequence is TGTGCCAACCGGGACACCTTTTACAATGAGCAGTTCTTC.

Here the CDR3 reads CASNLGPDHPYEQYF. DNA for the CDR3: TGTGCCAGTAATCTCGGACCCGACCACCCCTACGAGCAGTACTTC. V usage is TRBV19 and J usage is TRBJ2-5; D is ambiguous. Matching the DNA end better, TRBJ2-7 makes the J call doubtful. Per germline, CDR1 LNHDA and CDR2 SQIVND (reference sequence). This CDR3 has 15 amino acids.